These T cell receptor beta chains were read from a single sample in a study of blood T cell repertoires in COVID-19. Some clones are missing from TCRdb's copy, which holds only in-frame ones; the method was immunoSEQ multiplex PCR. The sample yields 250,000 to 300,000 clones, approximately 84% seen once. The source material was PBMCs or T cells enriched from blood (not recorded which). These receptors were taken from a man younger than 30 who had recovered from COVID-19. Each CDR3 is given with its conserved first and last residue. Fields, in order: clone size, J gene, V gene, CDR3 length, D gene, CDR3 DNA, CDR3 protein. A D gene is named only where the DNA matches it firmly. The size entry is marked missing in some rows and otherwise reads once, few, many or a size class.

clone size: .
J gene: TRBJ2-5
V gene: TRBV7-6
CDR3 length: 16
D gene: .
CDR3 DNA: TGTGCCAGCAGCGAAGCGACAGGTCTACCAAGGGAGACCCAGTACTTC
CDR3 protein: CASSEATGLPRETQYF

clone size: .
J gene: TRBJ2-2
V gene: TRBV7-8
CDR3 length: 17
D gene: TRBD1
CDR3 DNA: TGTGCCAGCAGCATGGCCGGGACAGGGGGCCCCACCGGGGAGCTGTTTTTT
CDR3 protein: CASSMAGTGGPTGELFF

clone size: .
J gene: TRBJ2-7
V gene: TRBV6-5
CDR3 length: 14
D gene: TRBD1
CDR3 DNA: TGTGCCAGCAGACAAGGACAGGGTCCCTACGAGCAGTACTTC
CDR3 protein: CASRQGQGPYEQYF

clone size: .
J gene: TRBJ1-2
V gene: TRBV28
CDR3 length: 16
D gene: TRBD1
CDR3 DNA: TGTGCCAGCAGATCCGGGACAGGGGGAGGTGCCTATGGCTACACCTTC
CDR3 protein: CASRSGTGGGAYGYTF

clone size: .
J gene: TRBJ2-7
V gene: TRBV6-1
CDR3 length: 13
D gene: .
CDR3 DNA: TGTGCCAGCAGTGAGGGAGCTACGAGGGAGCAGTACTTC
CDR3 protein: CASSEGATREQYF

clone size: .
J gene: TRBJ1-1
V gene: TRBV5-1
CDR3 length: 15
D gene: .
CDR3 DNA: TGCGCCAGCAGCAAATCGCCCAGGGAAGACACTGAAGCTTTCTTT
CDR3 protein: CASSKSPREDTEAFF

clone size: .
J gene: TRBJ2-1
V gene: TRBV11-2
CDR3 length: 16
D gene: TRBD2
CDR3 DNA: TGTGCCAGCAGAAGTCTAGCGGGAGCCTCCTACAATGAGCAGTTCTTC
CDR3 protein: CASRSLAGASYNEQFF

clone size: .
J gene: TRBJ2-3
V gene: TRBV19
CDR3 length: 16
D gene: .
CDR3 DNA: TGTGCCAGTAGTAGGTCGGGGGTTCTCCCCACAGATACGCAGTATTTT
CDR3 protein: CASSRSGVLPTDTQYF

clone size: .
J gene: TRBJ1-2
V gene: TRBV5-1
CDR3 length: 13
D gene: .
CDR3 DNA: TGCGCCAGCAGGATCGGGTTGGAAGACGGCTACACCTTC
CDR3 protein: CASRIGLEDGYTF

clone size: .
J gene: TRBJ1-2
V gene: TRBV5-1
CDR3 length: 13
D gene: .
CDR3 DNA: TGCGCCAGCTCTCGCAGGGGTAACTATGGCTACACCTTC
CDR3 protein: CASSRRGNYGYTF

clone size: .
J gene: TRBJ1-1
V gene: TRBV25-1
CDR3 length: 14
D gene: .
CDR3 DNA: TGTGCCAGCAGTGAACAGGGGTCGCGCACTGAAGCTTTCTTT
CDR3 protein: CASSEQGSRTEAFF

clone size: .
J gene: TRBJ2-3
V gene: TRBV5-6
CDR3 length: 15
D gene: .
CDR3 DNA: TGTGCCAGCAGCTTGGGAGGCAGGGGTTCAGATACGCAGTATTTT
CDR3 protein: CASSLGGRGSDTQYF

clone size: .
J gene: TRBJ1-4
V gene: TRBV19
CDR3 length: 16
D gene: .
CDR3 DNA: TGTGCCAGTAGTATCGGCCGGGTACGGGTTAATGAAAAACTGTTTTTT
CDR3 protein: CASSIGRVRVNEKLFF

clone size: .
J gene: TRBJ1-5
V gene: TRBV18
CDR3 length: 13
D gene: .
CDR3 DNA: TGTGCCAGCTCATCAGGGCAGGATCAGCCCCAGCATTTT
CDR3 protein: CASSSGQDQPQHF

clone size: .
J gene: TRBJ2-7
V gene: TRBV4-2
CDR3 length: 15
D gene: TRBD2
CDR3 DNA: TGTGCCAGCAGCCGAGAACTAGCGGGGAGGTACGAGCAGTACTTC
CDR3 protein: CASSRELAGRYEQYF

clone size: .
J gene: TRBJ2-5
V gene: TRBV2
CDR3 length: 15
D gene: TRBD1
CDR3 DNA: TGTGCCAGCAGTGGGGGACAGGGCGGTCGCGAGACCCAGTACTTC
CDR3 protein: CASSGGQGGRETQYF

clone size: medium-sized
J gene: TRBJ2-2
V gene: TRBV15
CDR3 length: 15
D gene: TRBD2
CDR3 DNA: TGTGCCACCAGCAGGGCGACTAGCGACACCGGGGAGCTGTTTTTT
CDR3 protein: CATSRATSDTGELFF

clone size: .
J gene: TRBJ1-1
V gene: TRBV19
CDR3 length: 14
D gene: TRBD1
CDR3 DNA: TGTGCCAGTGCCCCGGGACAGGGGATCACTGAAGCTTTCTTT
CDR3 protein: CASAPGQGITEAFF

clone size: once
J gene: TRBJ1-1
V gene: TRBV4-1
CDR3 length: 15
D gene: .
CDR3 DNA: TGCGCCAGCAGCCAAATAGGACAGACGAACACTGAAGCTTTCTTT
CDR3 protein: CASSQIGQTNTEAFF

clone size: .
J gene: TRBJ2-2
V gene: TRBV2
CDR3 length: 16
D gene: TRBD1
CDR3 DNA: TGTGCCAGCAGGCCTTTACAGGGGACGAACACCGGGGAGCTGTTTTTT
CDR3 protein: CASRPLQGTNTGELFF